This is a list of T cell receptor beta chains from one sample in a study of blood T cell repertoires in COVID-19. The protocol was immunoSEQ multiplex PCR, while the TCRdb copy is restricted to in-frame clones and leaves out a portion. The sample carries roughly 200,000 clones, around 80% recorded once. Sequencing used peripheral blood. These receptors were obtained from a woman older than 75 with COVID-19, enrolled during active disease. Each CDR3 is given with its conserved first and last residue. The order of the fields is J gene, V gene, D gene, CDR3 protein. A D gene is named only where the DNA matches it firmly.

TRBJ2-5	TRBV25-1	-	CASSELGGRETQYF
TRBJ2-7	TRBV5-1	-	CASSPSDRNEQYF
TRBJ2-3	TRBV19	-	CASSITSIQDTQYF
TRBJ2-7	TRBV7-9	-	CASSFDLLSGEQYF
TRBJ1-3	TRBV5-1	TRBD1	CASSPVPPGTGKSTIYF
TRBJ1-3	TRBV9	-	CASSVAVTASGGSGNTIYF
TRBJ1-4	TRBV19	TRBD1	CASSIRPGQGGEKLFF
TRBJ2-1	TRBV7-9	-	CASSFSWGPNEQFF
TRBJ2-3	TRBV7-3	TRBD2	CASRSGRGGADTQYF
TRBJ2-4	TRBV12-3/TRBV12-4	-	CASSYRGGNIQYF
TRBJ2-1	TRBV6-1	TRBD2	CASSGASGGDEQFF
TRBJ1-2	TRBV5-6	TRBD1	CASSLGTGSQNYGYTF
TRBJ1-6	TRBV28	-	CASGLSYNSPLHF
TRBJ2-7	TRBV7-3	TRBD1	CASSLGGTGHEQYF
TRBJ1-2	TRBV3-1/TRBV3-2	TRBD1	CASSQSGTAYGYTF
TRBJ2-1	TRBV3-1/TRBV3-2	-	CASSQVGSLSSYNEQFF
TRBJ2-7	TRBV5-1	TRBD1	CASSTWGTVDGQYF
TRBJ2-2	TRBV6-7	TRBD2	CAMQLGLAAREHRGAVF
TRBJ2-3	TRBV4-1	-	CASSQGSAWTDTQYF
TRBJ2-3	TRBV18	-	CATTRLGSTDTQYF
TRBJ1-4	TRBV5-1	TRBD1	CASSADRGEKLFF
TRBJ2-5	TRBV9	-	CASSSVLGETQYF
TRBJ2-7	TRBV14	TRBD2	CASSQGAGGLRGEQYF
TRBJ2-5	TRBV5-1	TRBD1	CASSSRGREETQYF